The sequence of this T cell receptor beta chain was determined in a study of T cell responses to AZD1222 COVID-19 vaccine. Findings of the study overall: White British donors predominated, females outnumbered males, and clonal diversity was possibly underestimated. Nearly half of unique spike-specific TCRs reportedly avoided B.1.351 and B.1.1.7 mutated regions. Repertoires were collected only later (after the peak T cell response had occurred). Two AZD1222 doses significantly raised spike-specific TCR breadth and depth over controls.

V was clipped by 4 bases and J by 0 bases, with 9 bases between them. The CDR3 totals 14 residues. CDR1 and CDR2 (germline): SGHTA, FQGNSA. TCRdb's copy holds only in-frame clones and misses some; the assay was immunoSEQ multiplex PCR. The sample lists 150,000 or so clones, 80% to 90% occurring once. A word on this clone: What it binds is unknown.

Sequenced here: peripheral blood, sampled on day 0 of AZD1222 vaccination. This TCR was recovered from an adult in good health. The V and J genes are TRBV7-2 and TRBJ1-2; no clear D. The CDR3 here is CASSSYVTNYGYTF. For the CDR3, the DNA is TGTGCCAGCAGCTCCTACGTAACTAACTATGGCTACACCTTC.